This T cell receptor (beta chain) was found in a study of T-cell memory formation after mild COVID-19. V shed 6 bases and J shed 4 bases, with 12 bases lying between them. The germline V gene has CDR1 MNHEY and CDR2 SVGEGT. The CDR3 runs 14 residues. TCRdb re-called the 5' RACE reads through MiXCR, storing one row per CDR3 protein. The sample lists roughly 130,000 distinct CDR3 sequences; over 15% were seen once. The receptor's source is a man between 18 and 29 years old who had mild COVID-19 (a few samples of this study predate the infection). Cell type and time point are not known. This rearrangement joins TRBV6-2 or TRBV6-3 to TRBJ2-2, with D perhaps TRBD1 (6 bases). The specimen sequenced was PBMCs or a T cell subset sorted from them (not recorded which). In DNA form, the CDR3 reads TGTGCCAGCAGACACACAGGGACCACCGGGGAGCTGTTTTTT. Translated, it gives CASRHTGTTGELFF.